This T cell receptor (beta chain) originates from a study of PD-L1 blockade in urothelial cancer. The wider study: After treatment start, blood was analyzed at 3 weeks (second dose) and at 6 weeks. Each blood sample yielded a median of about 150,000 T cells. Findings of the study overall: A pretreatment blood TCR clonality that fell below the median predicted better progression-free and overall survival.

This clone was counted a single time. Antigen unknown. Germline CDR1 and CDR2: SNHLY and FYNNEI. V gave up 2 bases and J gave up 0 bases, with 7 bases separating them. This CDR3 has 14 residues. A spike-in of synthetic TCR analog templates was added to each PCR. The table came from immunoSEQ multiplex PCR; TCRdb's copy has only in-frame clones and leaves some out. The sample lists more than 35,000 clones, around 80% occurring once. The clonotype originates from a man between 65 and 85 years old with urothelial cancer. This sample comprised PBMCs, obtained around atezolizumab (anti-PD-L1) treatment. The chain recombines TRBV2 with TRBJ2-5, with a possible D match to TRBD1 (6 bases). CDR3 residues: CASSEWDNQETQYF. CDR3 DNA sequence: TGTGCCAGCAGTGAATGGGACAACCAAGAGACCCAGTACTTC.